Below, 22 T cell receptor beta chains from the same sample are listed, as sequenced in a study of T cells in Graves' hyperthyroidism and ophthalmopathy. Authors of the study amplified TCR beta CDR3 regions from RNA transcripts. HTBI primers were used for first-round RT-PCR of the TCR CDR3. TCRdb re-derived calls from the multiplex PCR reads in MiXCR, one entry per CDR3 protein. The table lists hundreds of thousands of distinct CDR3 sequences, about a sixth of them singletons. The material sequenced was blood. These receptors all come from a woman between 40 and 50 years old with Graves' ophthalmopathy.

This clonotype was picked up many times. The chain uses TRBV2 and TRBJ2-7; 11 nucleotides line up with TRBD2. After removal of 6 bases from V and 1 base from J, the junction contained 11 bases not matched to a gene. From germline, CDR1 is SNHLY and CDR2 FYNNEI. This CDR3 has 17 amino acids. CDR3 nucleotide sequence: TGTGCCAGCAGAGTCCACTTACTAGCGGGAGAATCCTACGAGCAGTACTTC. This encodes CASRVHLLAGESYEQYF.

This clonotype was seen only a few times. The chain couples TRBV20-1 to TRBJ2-2, with D possibly matching TRBD1 (6 bases). CDR3 length: 15 amino acids. Per germline, CDR1 DFQATT and CDR2 SNEGSKA (reference sequence). Deletions cut 6 bases from V and 1 base from J, with 15 bases between. The CDR3 DNA is TGCAGTGCCGTCGATCCGGGACAGAACACCGGGGAGCTGTTTTTT. This encodes CSAVDPGQNTGELFF.

This clonotype was found a few times. V usage is TRBV27 and J usage is TRBJ2-7; possible D gene TRBD2, 6 bases. V was trimmed by 5 bases and J by 2 bases, leaving 13 bases between them. Germline loops: CDR1 MNHEY, CDR2 SMNVEV (reference sequence). The CDR3 sequence is 14 residues long. CDR3 protein: CASSVTGTPYEQYF. DNA for the CDR3: TGTGCCAGCAGTGTGACGGGGACTCCCTACGAGCAGTACTTC.

The V gene is TRBV20-1, the J gene TRBJ2-4, with D tentatively TRBD1 (6 bases). There are 13 residues in the CDR3. Deletions cut 6 bases from V and 8 bases from J, with 17 bases between. Per the germline V gene, CDR1 is DFQATT and CDR2 is SNEGSKA (reference sequence). CDR3 nucleotides: TGCAGTGCCCCGGGGCAAGGGGGATACATTCAGTACTTC. Amino acids: CSAPGQGGYIQYF.

The J gene is TRBJ1-1, the V gene TRBV29-1; TRBD1 is a possible D gene (5 bases). The germline V and J ends were trimmed by 3 bases and 5 bases, with 10 bases remaining between them. CDR3 length: 12 amino acids. From germline, CDR1 is SQVTM and CDR2 ANQGSEA. The chain's CDR3 is CSVDGASTEAFF. The CDR3, as DNA: TGCAGCGTTGACGGGGCGAGTACTGAAGCTTTCTTT.

This clonotype was recorded many times. The chain uses TRBV24-1 and TRBJ2-7; a possible D gene is TRBD2 (5 bases). CDR3 size: 12 residues. Germline V gene sequence: CDR1 KGHDR, CDR2 SFDVKD. Trimming pared 7 bases from V and 1 base from J, leaving 7 bases between. The CDR3 region is CATRGGSYEQYF. The DNA for the CDR3 is TGTGCCACCAGAGGAGGTTCCTACGAGCAGTACTTC.

This clonotype was seen only a few times. Compared with germline, one end of the junction differs, possibly owing to a read error. The rearrangement uses TRBV7-9 and TRBJ1-1; D not resolved. The CDR3 extends over 19 amino acids. CDR1 and CDR2 (germline): SEHNR, FQNEAQ (reference sequence). The CDR3: CASSLEAPSGPNLATETFF. CDR3 DNA: TGTGCCAGCAGCTTAGAGGCGCCGTCCGGCCCTAACCTGGCCACTGAAACTTTCTTT. The whole variable domain, filled in from reference TRBV7-9 and TRBJ1-1, reads DTGVSQNPRHKITKRGQNVTFRCDPISEHNRLYWYRQTLGQGPEFLTYFQNEAQLEKSRLLSDRFSAERPKGSFSTLEIQRTEQGDSAMYLCASSLEAPSGPNLATETFFGQGTRLTVV.

This clonotype has only a few counts. The chain combines TRBV15 with TRBJ2-5, with a weak D call TRBD2 (6 bases). The ends were cut back, 2 bases at V and 2 bases at J, with 6 bases in the middle. CDR1 and CDR2 from the germline V gene are LNHNV and YYDKDF (reference sequence). The CDR3 extends over 13 amino acids. The CDR3 bases are TGTGCCACCAGCAGACGGGGGCAAGAGACCCAGTACTTC. This sequence encodes CATSRRGQETQYF.

The CDR3 reads CASSQDNFGGAGYTF. For the CDR3, the DNA is TGTGCCAGCAGCCAAGATAATTTCGGAGGGGCTGGCTACACCTTC. The rearrangement uses TRBV3-1 and TRBJ1-2, with TRBD1 as a possible D gene (5 bases). CDR3 length: 15 amino acids. V lost 0 bases and J lost 7, with 15 bases in between. Germline V gives CDR1 LGHDT, CDR2 YNNKEL (reference sequence).

V and J are TRBV12-3 or TRBV12-4 and TRBJ2-2, with TRBD2 matching over 9 bases. The junction had 5 bases not matched to a gene; V was cut back by 8 bases and J by 4 bases. The CDR3 is 14 amino acids. CDR3 amino acids: CASQPSGVTGELFF. The CDR3 nucleotides are TGTGCCAGCCAACCTAGCGGGGTCACCGGGGAGCTGTTTTTT.

There are a few counts of this clonotype. The J gene is TRBJ2-5, the V gene TRBV12-3 or TRBV12-4; 8 bases align to TRBD2. The J segment lost 9 bases and the V segment lost 3 bases, leaving 15 bases of the junction unmatched. The CDR3 has 16 residues. CDR3 region: CASSFSVPHTGGAQYF. For the CDR3, the DNA is TGTGCCAGCAGTTTTTCCGTACCCCATACGGGGGGGGCCCAGTACTTC.

This clonotype was seen ten or more times. The V gene is TRBV12-3 or TRBV12-4, the J gene TRBJ2-3; 9 nucleotides agree with TRBD2. This CDR3 spans 15 amino acids. J gave up 9 bases and V 5 bases, and 12 bases lay outside the gene matches. The CDR3 reads CASSKIAGDPLTQYF. The CDR3 region has the DNA TGTGCCAGCAGTAAGATAGCGGGAGACCCCTTAACGCAGTATTTT.

In this sample, this clonotype turned up many times. The rearrangement uses TRBV27 and TRBJ2-3; 9 nucleotides agree with TRBD2. CDR3 size: 14 residues. Germline CDR1 and CDR2: MNHEY and SMNVEV (reference sequence). V lost 6 bases and J lost 7; bases outside the gene matches: 8. In DNA, the CDR3 is TGTGCCAGCAGCGGTAGCGGGGGTTCGAATACGCAGTATTTT. Protein: CASSGSGGSNTQYF.

This clonotype was seen at least ten times. The V call is TRBV2, the J call TRBJ2-3, with 11 bases lining up with TRBD2. V shed 3 bases, J shed 8 bases, and the junction held 1 base outside the gene matches. Germline lookup yields CDR1 SNHLY and CDR2 FYNNEI. The CDR3 length is 13 residues. The CDR3 protein is CASSETSGVTQYF. DNA of the CDR3: TGTGCCAGCAGTGAGACTAGCGGGGTTACGCAGTATTTT.

Of note for this clonotype: A single base separates this from a much larger clone, so it may be a read error. No conserved phenylalanine or tryptophan ends this CDR3, so it is likely a read error. The chain uses TRBV2 and TRBJ2-7, with a possible D match to TRBD1 (6 bases). Looked up from germline, CDR1 is SNHLY and CDR2 is FYNNEI. The V end lost 9 bases, the J end lost 1 base, and 10 bases lay between the germline ends. CDR3 length: 12 amino acids. The CDR3 nucleotides are TGTGCCAGTCGGGACAATTCCTACGAGCAGTACTCC. Translating gives CASRDNSYEQYS.

This clonotype was observed a few times. The chain recombines TRBV2 with TRBJ2-2; D gene ambiguous. This CDR3 contains 15 residues. Trimming left V 1 base short and J 5 bases short, with 11 bases between. Germline CDR1 SNHLY, CDR2 FYNNEI. CDR3 coding DNA: TGTGCCAGCAGTGAAGGGCATTCGACGACCGGGGAGCTGTTTTTT. It codes for CASSEGHSTTGELFF.

This clonotype appeared many times. V usage is TRBV30 and J usage is TRBJ2-5, with D perhaps TRBD2 (7 bases). V was shortened by 6 bases and J by 5 bases, with 16 bases between the two germline ends. The CDR3 has 13 amino acids. Germline-derived CDR1 and CDR2 are GTSNPN and SVGIG (reference sequence). The CDR3 protein is CACTGGARETQYF. The CDR3 DNA reads TGTGCCTGTACGGGGGGCGCGAGGGAGACCCAGTACTTC. Full variable domain (outside the CDR3, taken from reference TRBV30 and TRBJ2-5): SQTIHQWPATLVQPVGSPLSLECTVEGTSNPNLYWYRQAAGRGLQLLFYSVGIGQISSEVPQNLSASRPQDRQFILSSKKLLLSDSGFYLCACTGGARETQYFGPGTRLLVL.

This clonotype showed up many times. This sequence joins TRBV6-2 or TRBV6-3 and TRBJ2-7; D gene uncertain. Trimming left V 0 bases short and J 2 bases short, with 8 bases between. The CDR3 has 14 amino acids. Germline-derived CDR1 and CDR2 are MNHEY and SVGEGT. CDR3 in amino acids: CASSYSQGTYEQYF. CDR3 sequence (DNA): TGTGCCAGCAGTTACTCCCAAGGGACCTACGAGCAGTACTTC.

This clonotype has a count of ten or more. The chain employs TRBV20-1 and TRBJ2-3; 10 nucleotides align to TRBD2. Germline-derived CDR1 and CDR2 are DFQATT and SNEGSKA (reference sequence). J lost 6 bases, V lost 3 bases, and 12 bases had no gene match. CDR3 size: 16 residues. CDR3 bases: TGCAGTGCTAGGGCCCTACTAGCGGGATGGGGGGATACGCAGTATTTT. Encoded protein: CSARALLAGWGDTQYF.

This clonotype came up many times. The chain carries TRBV6-1 and TRBJ2-2; D perhaps matches TRBD1 (5 bases). V was trimmed by 7 bases and J by 6 bases, leaving 6 bases between them. This CDR3 has 11 residues. The V gene's germline CDR1 is MNHNS and CDR2 SASEGT. The CDR3 sequence is CASKGSGELFF. CDR3 nucleotides: TGTGCCAGCAAGGGGTCCGGGGAGCTGTTTTTT.

The chain employs TRBV5-1 and TRBJ2-1; 14 bases fit TRBD2. The junction had 6 bases not matched to a gene; V was cut back by 4 bases and J by 9 bases. The CDR3 runs to 15 residues. Germline assignment: CDR1 SGHRS and CDR2 YFSETQ. CDR3 coding DNA: TGCGCCAGCAGCGCGGGGACTAGCGGGAGAGGTGAGCAGTTCTTC. Its protein product is CASSAGTSGRGEQFF.

Details on this clonotype: A much more abundant neighbour one base away suggests this may be a read error. The chain uses TRBV6-5 and TRBJ2-3; perhaps TRBD2 as D (6 bases). There are 15 residues in the CDR3. CDR1 and CDR2 from the germline V gene are MNHEY and SVGAGI. In nucleotides, the CDR3 is TGTACCAGCAGTTACGGCGGGGCACGGGGGGATACGCAGTATTTT. Translating it yields CTSSYGGARGDTQYF.